The 18 T cell receptor beta chains given below trace back to one sample, sequenced in a study of T cell responses to AZD1222 COVID-19 vaccine. Produced via immunoSEQ multiplex PCR; TCRdb's table is partial and in-frame only. The sample lists some 150,000 clones; 91% were seen once. Specimen: peripheral blood, collected on day 0 of AZD1222 vaccination. These receptors originate from an adult in good health.

This sequence joins TRBV6-2 or TRBV6-3 and TRBJ1-5; maybe TRBD1 (6 bases). V was trimmed by 6 bases and J by 3 bases, leaving 15 bases between them. CDR1 MNHEY and CDR2 SVGEGT come from the germline V gene. The CDR3 spans 15 residues. CDR3 sequence: CASSLGQPFNQPQHF. CDR3 coding DNA: TGTGCCAGCAGCCTTGGACAGCCGTTCAATCAGCCCCAGCATTTT.

The chain joins TRBV5-8 to TRBJ2-1; 8 nucleotides agree with TRBD2. V shed 4 bases and J 6 bases; nucleotides not matched to a gene: 9. CDR3 length: 15 residues. Germline CDR1 SGHTS, CDR2 YDEGEE. This CDR3 reads CASSTGTRVGNEQFF. The CDR3 DNA is TGTGCCAGCAGCACCGGGACTAGGGTCGGCAATGAGCAGTTCTTC.

Only one count was recorded for this clone. This chain uses TRBV29-1 with TRBJ1-2, with D hard to call. V was trimmed by 5 bases and J by 1 base, leaving 17 bases between them. Germline V lookup: CDR1 SQVTM, CDR2 ANQGSEA. The CDR3 runs 15 residues. DNA for the CDR3: TGCAGCGTTAGGCCCGGGTGGGAGTATAACTATGGCTACACCTTC. Protein: CSVRPGWEYNYGYTF.

The J gene is TRBJ1-6, the V gene TRBV11-2; 11 positions match TRBD1. V shed 5 bases, J shed 7 bases, and the junction held 4 bases outside the gene matches. CDR1 is SGHAT and CDR2 is FQNNGV in the germline V gene. This CDR3 comprises 15 residues. CDR3 DNA sequence: TGTGCCAGCAGCCGGACAGGGGGCTTCAATTCACCCCTCCACTTT. Translation: CASSRTGGFNSPLHF.

The chain combines TRBV21-1 with TRBJ2-3; the D call of TRBD2 is as the table states it, not checked on the DNA. TRBV21-1 is a known pseudogene. This CDR3 region has 21 residues. CDR3 in amino acids: CASSTPLPARTSGSVSDTQYF. CDR3 DNA sequence: TGTGCCAGCAGCACCCCACTGCCAGCGAGGACTAGCGGGAGTGTGTCAGATACGCAGTATTTT.

The V call is TRBV25-1, the J call TRBJ1-2; weak D call: TRBD1 (5 bases). The CDR3 contains 14 residues. Per germline, CDR1 MGHDK and CDR2 SYGVNS. V gave up 8 bases and J gave up 4 bases, with 17 bases separating them. The DNA of the CDR3 is TGTGCCAGCCGACCCTTCGGGGCAGCCTATGGCTACACCTTC. It is translated as CASRPFGAAYGYTF.

This clone has only one observation. This chain joins TRBV4-2 and TRBJ1-1; 8 bases line up with TRBD1. Trimming removed 3 bases from V and 0 bases from J; junction bases left unmatched: 3. Germline V gives CDR1 LGHNA, CDR2 YNFKEQ. The CDR3 is 15 amino acids. The DNA of the CDR3 is TGTGCCAGCAGCCACAAGACAGGGGTGAACACTGAAGCTTTCTTT. It yields the protein CASSHKTGVNTEAFF.

The chain employs TRBV6-5 and TRBJ2-4; 7 bases agree with TRBD2. Germline values: CDR1 MNHEY, CDR2 SVGAGI. The CDR3 runs 14 residues. V lost 4 bases to trimming and J lost 6 bases; unmatched junction nucleotides: 6. The CDR3 is CASSLREEGNIQYF. CDR3 DNA sequence: TGTGCCAGCAGTTTACGGGAGGAGGGAAACATTCAGTACTTC.

The rearrangement joins TRBV5-1 to TRBJ1-5; 7 positions agree with TRBD1. Germline CDR1 reads SGHRS; CDR2 reads YFSETQ. The CDR3 has 13 residues. The V segment lost 1 base and the J segment 5 bases; nucleotides outside the gene matches: 0. CDR3 nucleotide sequence: TGCGCCAGCAGCTTGACAGGGGATCAGCCCCAGCATTTT. The encoded protein is CASSLTGDQPQHF. Full variable domain (outside the CDR3, taken from reference TRBV5-1 and TRBJ1-5): KAGVTQTPRYLIKTRGQQVTLSCSPISGHRSVSWYQQTPGQGLQFLFEYFSETQRNKGNFPGRFSGRQFSNSRSEMNVSTLELGDSALYLCASSLTGDQPQHFGDGTRLSIL.

The CDR3 DNA sequence: TGCGCCAGCAGCCACAGGGGAATGACTGAAGCTTTCTTT. Amino acids: CASSHRGMTEAFF. The genes are TRBV4-3 and TRBJ1-1; TRBD1 is a possible D gene (6 bases). Trimming took off 3 bases at V and 5 bases at J, with 10 bases between the two ends. CDR1 and CDR2 from the germline V gene are LGHNA and YSLEER. The CDR3 length is 13 residues.

The chain recombines TRBV6-2 or TRBV6-3 with TRBJ2-7; 9 bases match TRBD1. Germline trimming cut 6 bases from V and 6 bases from J; bases unmatched to any gene: 12. The CDR3 length is 15 residues. Per the germline V gene, CDR1 is MNHEY and CDR2 is SVGEGT. The CDR3 sequence is CASSPLQGAPFEQYF. The CDR3 nucleotides read TGTGCCAGCAGCCCCTTACAGGGGGCCCCCTTCGAGCAGTACTTC.

The J gene is TRBJ2-3, the V gene TRBV10-3; 7 bases align to TRBD2. V lost 4 bases, J lost 11 bases, and 3 bases stayed unmatched. The germline gives CDR1 ENHRY, CDR2 SYGVKD. The CDR3 is made up of 11 amino acids. The CDR3 reads CAISASGQQYF. The CDR3 region has the DNA TGTGCCATCAGTGCTAGCGGCCAGCAGTATTTT.

V and J are TRBV2 and TRBJ2-7; 10 bases are a match to TRBD2. V lost 5 bases to trimming and J lost 4 bases; unmatched junction nucleotides: 8. Germline CDR1 reads SNHLY; CDR2 reads FYNNEI. The CDR3 runs 15 residues. CDR3 loop: CASSPLLAGAYEQYF. Written as DNA, the CDR3 is TGTGCCAGCAGTCCTCTTCTAGCGGGAGCTTACGAGCAGTACTTC.

The chain joins TRBV6-2 or TRBV6-3 to TRBJ1-1; D unclear. CDR1 MNHEY and CDR2 SVGEGT come from the germline V gene. The CDR3 spans 14 residues. V was shortened by 0 bases and J by 4 bases, with 9 bases between the two germline ends. The CDR3 region has the DNA TGTGCCAGCAGTTACTCGAGCCCCCCCACTGAAGCTTTCTTT. Amino acids: CASSYSSPPTEAFF.

The chain uses TRBV4-1 and TRBJ2-1, with D perhaps matching TRBD1 or TRBD2 (5 bases each). There are 14 residues in the CDR3. The V end was cut by 4 bases, the J end by 5 bases, with 12 bases between. The germline CDR1 and CDR2 sequences are MGHRA and YSYEKL. In nucleotides, the CDR3 is TGCGCCAGCAGCCCCCGGGACCAGCACAATGAGCAGTTCTTC. Translating it yields CASSPRDQHNEQFF.

The V gene is TRBV19, the J gene TRBJ2-7, with 11 positions matching TRBD2. Germline V lookup: CDR1 LNHDA, CDR2 SQIVND (reference sequence). The trim removed 5 bases at V and 0 bases at J, leaving 3 bases unmatched. This CDR3 region has 15 residues. CDR3 in amino acids: CASSSGTSGSYEQYF. As DNA, the CDR3 is TGTGCCAGTAGTTCGGGGACTAGCGGCTCCTACGAGCAGTACTTC.

This clone was counted between two and nine times. This chain links TRBV27 with TRBJ2-1; 8 bases agree with TRBD2. V dropped 6 bases and J dropped 2; count of bases not matched to a gene: 12. The germline V gene has CDR1 MNHEY and CDR2 SMNVEV (reference sequence). The CDR3 length is 17 residues. The CDR3 DNA sequence: TGTGCCAGCAGGCGGAGCGGGAGAAATGAAGCCTACAATGAGCAGTTCTTC. This encodes CASRRSGRNEAYNEQFF.

V and J are TRBV27 and TRBJ1-2, with 7 bases fitting TRBD1. Germline CDR1 is MNHEY and CDR2 is SMNVEV (reference sequence). With V trimmed by 10 bases and J by 7 bases, 9 bases remained unmatched. CDR3 size: 12 residues. CDR3 nucleotide sequence: TGTGCCACCACAGACAGGGTGGGTGGCTACACCTTC. Protein product: CATTDRVGGYTF.